These 15 T cell receptor beta chains were sequenced from one sample in a study of control samples from healthy donors and cancer patients. The table came from immunoSEQ multiplex PCR; TCRdb's copy has only in-frame clones and leaves some out. The sample records under 90,000 clones, 80% to 95% being singletons. Sequenced material: blood. The receptors derive from a woman aged 60-75 years in good health.

This chain uses TRBV23-1 with TRBJ1-1, with D possibly matching TRBD1 (6 bases). TRBV23-1 is treated as an ORF (open reading frame) with a function not yet certain. V lost 4 bases, J lost 0 bases, and 12 bases lay in between. The CDR3 has 15 residues. CDR3 nucleotides: TGCGCCAGCAGTCCACCGGGACACGTGAACACTGAAGCTTTCTTT. This sequence encodes CASSPPGHVNTEAFF.

The rearrangement links TRBV4-3 to TRBJ2-5; D may match TRBD1 or TRBD2 (5 bases each). Trimming took 1 base from V and 3 from J, leaving 9 bases between them. The CDR3 loop spans 14 amino acids. Germline V gene data show CDR1 as LGHNA and CDR2 as YSLEER. CDR3 amino acids: CASSQGGTKETQYF. The CDR3 DNA follows: TGCGCCAGCAGCCAAGGTGGGACGAAAGAGACCCAGTACTTC.

This clone was found once. V gene TRBV11-2 combines with J gene TRBJ2-5, with 12 nucleotides matching TRBD1. The CDR3 consists of 18 residues. Looked up from germline, CDR1 is SGHAT and CDR2 is FQNNGV. V was clipped by 4 bases and J by 5 bases; unmatched bases: 14. DNA for the CDR3: TGTGCCAGCAGCTCGTCACCCCCGGGACAGGGGGCGCGGGAGACCCAGTACTTC. Protein: CASSSSPPGQGARETQYF.

The V gene is TRBV5-1, the J gene TRBJ2-3, with TRBD2 as a possible D gene (6 bases). V dropped 0 bases and J dropped 0 bases, with 11 bases sitting between them. Germline CDR1 is SGHRS and CDR2 is YFSETQ. This CDR3 region has 16 residues. The CDR3 nucleotides are TGCGCCAGCAGCTTGGGATTAGCGGCTAGCACAGATACGCAGTATTTT. This codes for CASSLGLAASTDTQYF.

The V and J genes are TRBV24-1 and TRBJ1-1, with 8 bases fitting TRBD1. V lost 7 bases and J lost 1; bases outside the gene matches: 10. This CDR3 region has 16 residues. Germline CDR1 and CDR2: KGHDR and SFDVKD. The DNA of the CDR3 is TGTGCCACCAGAGCAAACCCCGGGACAGGGAACACTGAAGCTTTCTTT. As protein: CATRANPGTGNTEAFF.

The V and J genes are TRBV27 and TRBJ2-1, with TRBD2 matching 15 bases. V lost 8 bases and J lost 7; bases outside the gene matches: 9. The CDR3 totals 16 residues. CDR1 is MNHEY and CDR2 is SMNVEV in the germline V gene (reference sequence). CDR3 nucleotide sequence: TGTGCCAGCGATTCTGGGACTAGCGGGAGGTCAAATGAGCAGTTCTTC. This codes for CASDSGTSGRSNEQFF.

V gene TRBV19 combines with J gene TRBJ2-1; the match to TRBD1 covers 8 bases. Germline lookup yields CDR1 LNHDA and CDR2 SQIVND (reference sequence). The trim removed 5 bases at V and 6 bases at J, leaving 6 bases unmatched. The CDR3 is 14 amino acids. As DNA, the CDR3 is TGTGCCAGTAGTGTCTGGACAGGGCCCAATGAGCAGTTCTTC. Translated: CASSVWTGPNEQFF.

The count of this clone is one. The chain carries TRBV10-2 and TRBJ1-4; tentative D call: TRBD1 (5 bases). The CDR3 is 13 amino acids. Germline V gene data show CDR1 as WSHSY and CDR2 as SAAADI. Trimming pared 0 bases from V and 10 bases from J, leaving 9 bases between. CDR3 loop: CASSESGTRKLFF. CDR3 bases: TGCGCCAGCAGTGAGTCGGGGACCCGAAAACTGTTTTTT.

The rearrangement uses TRBV6-1 and TRBJ1-3, with no clear D. CDR3 size: 17 residues. The V gene lost 2 bases and the J gene lost 0 bases, with 14 bases spanning the gap. Germline V gene sequence: CDR1 MNHNS, CDR2 SASEGT. In nucleotides, the CDR3 is TGTGCCAGCAGTGAATTGGTTGGCAGACACTCTGGAAACACCATATATTTT. It specifies CASSELVGRHSGNTIYF.

V and J are TRBV4-2 and TRBJ1-1; D unresolved. V was shortened by 0 bases and J by 7 bases, with 12 bases between the two germline ends. CDR1 LGHNA and CDR2 YNFKEQ come from the germline V gene. CDR3 length: 14 amino acids. The chain's CDR3 is CASSQDRVGNEAFF. The CDR3 DNA follows: TGTGCCAGCAGCCAAGATCGGGTAGGGAATGAAGCTTTCTTT.

The V and J genes are TRBV21-1 and TRBJ1-1; TRBD1, the table's D call, lacks a check against the DNA. TRBV21-1 represents a pseudogene. The CDR3 sequence is 15 residues long. DNA for the CDR3: TGTGCCAGCAGCAAAGGGGGCAGGGGGGACACTGAAGCTTTCTTT. This encodes CASSKGGRGDTEAFF.

A single count supports this clone. The chain couples TRBV5-1 to TRBJ1-2, with D possibly being TRBD1 (5 bases). The CDR3 length is 14 residues. The germline CDR1 and CDR2 sequences are SGHRS and YFSETQ. The V and J ends lost 1 base and 2 bases respectively, with 9 bases between them. The CDR3 region is CASSLRGDNYGYTF. The CDR3 bases are TGCGCCAGCAGCTTGAGGGGAGACAACTATGGCTACACCTTC. The variable domain in full, with the rest retrieved from reference TRBV5-1 and TRBJ1-2, is KAGVTQTPRYLIKTRGQQVTLSCSPISGHRSVSWYQQTPGQGLQFLFEYFSETQRNKGNFPGRFSGRQFSNSRSEMNVSTLELGDSALYLCASSLRGDNYGYTFGSGTRLTVV.

This chain joins TRBV7-2 and TRBJ1-1; D remains unclear. Germline loops: CDR1 SGHTA, CDR2 FQGNSA. CDR3 length equals 13 residues. V dropped 3 bases and J dropped 4 bases, with 9 bases sitting between them. CDR3: CASSLVEGTEAFF. The CDR3 DNA is TGTGCCAGCAGCTTGGTGGAGGGCACTGAAGCTTTCTTT.

The rearrangement links TRBV9 to TRBJ2-1; D call uncertain. The germline V and J ends were trimmed by 0 bases and 3 bases, with 4 bases remaining between them. The germline gives CDR1 SGDLS, CDR2 YYNGEE. The CDR3 is 13 residues long. The CDR3: CASSVARYNEQFF. The CDR3 coding sequence is TGTGCCAGCAGCGTAGCCCGCTACAATGAGCAGTTCTTC.

The V and J genes are TRBV19 and TRBJ1-5, with D perhaps matching TRBD1 (5 bases). Germline CDR1 is LNHDA and CDR2 is SQIVND (reference sequence). V shed 6 bases and J shed 0 bases, with 18 bases lying between them. The CDR3 totals 17 residues. In DNA, the CDR3 is TGTGCCAGTAGGAAGTACTCCGGGACGTTTAGCAATCAGCCCCAGCATTTT. It yields the protein CASRKYSGTFSNQPQHF.